The 15 T cell receptor beta chains below all came from one sample that was sequenced in a study of siplizumab effects on memory and regulatory T cells. The data were produced by immunoSEQ multiplex PCR, yet TCRdb's version contains in-frame clones alone and is incomplete. Found here are over 50,000 clones, 75% to 90% of them singletons; the top ten hold about 3.5%. Specimen: memory CD4+ T cells sorted from blood. These receptors all come from a human donor in good health.

This clone has only a few counts. This chain connects TRBV18 to TRBJ2-3; D is perhaps TRBD1 or TRBD2 (6 bases each). V was trimmed by 6 bases and J by 5 bases, leaving 15 bases between them. The CDR3 contains 14 residues. CDR1 is KGHSH and CDR2 is LQKENI in the germline V gene. This CDR3 is CASSRGRTRDTQYF. The CDR3 bases are TGTGCCAGCTCCCGGGGGCGAACCAGAGATACGCAGTATTTT.

The chain joins TRBV2 to TRBJ2-5; 7 bases align to TRBD2. Germline V gives CDR1 SNHLY, CDR2 FYNNEI. The CDR3 length is 15 residues. V shed 3 bases and J 1 base; nucleotides not matched to a gene: 5. For the CDR3, the DNA is TGTGCCAGCAGTGAGGCTAGCGGCTCCCAAGAGACCCAGTACTTC. Amino acids: CASSEASGSQETQYF.

The chain employs TRBV10-3 and TRBJ1-5, with a possible D match to TRBD1 (6 bases). The germline V gene has CDR1 ENHRY and CDR2 SYGVKD. The CDR3 runs 15 residues. Trimming removed 2 bases from V and 6 bases from J, with 14 bases in between. The CDR3 loop reads CAISEVQGQGQPQHF. The CDR3 bases are TGTGCCATCAGTGAGGTACAGGGCCAGGGTCAGCCCCAGCATTTT.

This clone appeared a few times. The V and J genes are TRBV19 and TRBJ1-3; weak D call: TRBD1 (5 bases). The V gene's germline CDR1 is LNHDA and CDR2 SQIVND (reference sequence). The CDR3 is made up of 15 amino acids. Trimming left V 5 bases short and J 0 bases short, with 11 bases between. The DNA for the CDR3 is TGTGCCAGTAGTCGGCCAGGGAGCTCTGGAAACACCATATATTTT. It specifies CASSRPGSSGNTIYF.

The genes are TRBV5-6 and TRBJ2-1; D unresolved. The ends were cut back, 0 bases at V and 5 bases at J, with 9 bases in the middle. The CDR3 consists of 14 residues. CDR1 and CDR2 (germline): SGHDT, YYEEEE. In DNA, the CDR3 is TGTGCCAGCAGCTTGGGTATGGACCACAATGAGCAGTTCTTC. Its translation is CASSLGMDHNEQFF.

The chain has TRBV6-6 and TRBJ1-6, with a weak D call TRBD1 (6 bases). Between the trimmed V and J ends, which lost 2 bases and 6 bases, there was a span of 11 bases. The CDR3 covers 15 residues. Germline V lookup: CDR1 MNHNY, CDR2 SVGAGI (reference sequence). The CDR3 DNA reads as TGTGCCAGCAGTTACCAGGGGCGCAGTAATTCACCCCTCCACTTT. Translating gives CASSYQGRSNSPLHF.

The chain carries TRBV15 and TRBJ1-3, with D unclear. The V end lost 0 bases, the J end lost 3 bases, and 6 bases lay between the germline ends. The CDR3 covers 14 residues. Germline CDR1 and CDR2: LNHNV and YYDKDF (reference sequence). The CDR3 spells CATSREHFGNTIYF. The CDR3 DNA follows: TGTGCCACCAGCAGAGAGCATTTTGGAAACACCATATATTTT.

This sequence joins TRBV30 and TRBJ2-1; TRBD2 might be the D (5 bases). The CDR3 is made up of 12 amino acids. V lost 2 bases, J lost 9 bases, and 11 bases lay in between. In germline, CDR1 is GTSNPN, CDR2 SVGIG (reference sequence). DNA for the CDR3: TGTGCCTGGAGTCGGACTGGGAGTGAGCAGTTCTTC. This sequence encodes CAWSRTGSEQFF.

This rearrangement joins TRBV9 to TRBJ2-2, with D tentatively TRBD1 (5 bases). The CDR3 sequence is 15 residues long. The germline CDR1 and CDR2 sequences are SGDLS and YYNGEE. The germline V and J ends were trimmed by 7 bases and 5 bases, with 18 bases remaining between them. The CDR3 is CASSIQAIPTGELFF. The CDR3 nucleotides read TGTGCCAGCTCGATACAGGCCATACCGACCGGGGAGCTGTTTTTT.

This clone was picked up a small number of times. This chain links TRBV6-1 with TRBJ1-2, with a tentative D call TRBD1 (5 bases). The CDR3 is 12 amino acids. V was shortened by 2 bases and J by 8 bases, with 9 bases between the two germline ends. The germline V gene has CDR1 MNHNS and CDR2 SASEGT. Here the CDR3 DNA reads TGTGCCAGCAGTGAACAGGGTTACGGCTACACCTTC. Its protein product is CASSEQGYGYTF.

The gene calls are TRBV7-3 and TRBJ2-1; TRBD2 matches at 9 bases. The CDR3 spans 16 residues. CDR1 and CDR2 (germline): SGHTA, FQGTGA. V trimming: 5 bases; J trimming: 4 bases; junction bases outside the gene matches: 9. CDR3 in DNA: TGTGCCAGCAGCCCGCTACCGACTAGCGGATACAATGAGCAGTTCTTC. It encodes CASSPLPTSGYNEQFF.

The chain links TRBV27 to TRBJ1-3, with D perhaps TRBD1 (5 bases). The CDR3 loop spans 14 amino acids. Germline CDR1 reads MNHEY; CDR2 reads SMNVEV (reference sequence). V gave up 6 bases and J gave up 0 bases, with 9 bases separating them. This chain's CDR3 is CASSREGSGNTIYF. DNA for the CDR3: TGTGCCAGCAGCAGGGAGGGCTCTGGAAACACCATATATTTT.

The rearrangement joins TRBV29-1 to TRBJ2-3; 9 bases align to TRBD2. CDR1 SQVTM and CDR2 ANQGSEA come from the germline V gene. This CDR3 contains 14 residues. The CDR3 nucleotides are TGCACCATTGCGGGGGGGGACGGCACAGATACGCAGTATTTT. The encoded protein is CTIAGGDGTDTQYF.

V gene TRBV27 combines with J gene TRBJ2-5; 11 nucleotides line up with TRBD2. This CDR3 is 14 amino acids long. V shed 7 bases, J shed 2 bases, and the junction held 3 bases outside the gene matches. Germline assignment: CDR1 MNHEY and CDR2 SMNVEV (reference sequence). CDR3 bases: TGTGCCAGCACTAGCGGGGGGTTACAAGAGACCCAGTACTTC. Translation gives CASTSGGLQETQYF.

The chain recombines TRBV29-1 with TRBJ2-7; D may correspond to TRBD1 or TRBD2 (5 bases each). Germline-derived CDR1 and CDR2 are SQVTM and ANQGSEA. V lost 0 bases, J lost 3 bases, and 12 bases lay in between. The CDR3 spans 14 residues. The CDR3 loop reads CSVEDPGRHYEQYF. Written as DNA, the CDR3 is TGCAGCGTTGAAGACCCGGGACGGCACTACGAGCAGTACTTC.